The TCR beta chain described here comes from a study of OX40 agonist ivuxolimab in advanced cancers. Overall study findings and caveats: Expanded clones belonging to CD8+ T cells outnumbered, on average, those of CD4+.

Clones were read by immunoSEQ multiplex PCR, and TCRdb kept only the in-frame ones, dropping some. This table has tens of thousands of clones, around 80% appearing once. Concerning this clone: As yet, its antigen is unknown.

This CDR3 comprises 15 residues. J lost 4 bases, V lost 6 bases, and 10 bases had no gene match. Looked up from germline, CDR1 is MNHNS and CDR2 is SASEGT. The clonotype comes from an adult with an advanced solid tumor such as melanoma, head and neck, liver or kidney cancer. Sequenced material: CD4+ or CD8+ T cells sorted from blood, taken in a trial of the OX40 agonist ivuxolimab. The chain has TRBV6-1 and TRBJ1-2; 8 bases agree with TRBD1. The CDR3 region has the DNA TGTGCCAGCAGCACAGGGGGAGGGGGCTTCTATGGCTACACCTTC. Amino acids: CASSTGGGGFYGYTF.